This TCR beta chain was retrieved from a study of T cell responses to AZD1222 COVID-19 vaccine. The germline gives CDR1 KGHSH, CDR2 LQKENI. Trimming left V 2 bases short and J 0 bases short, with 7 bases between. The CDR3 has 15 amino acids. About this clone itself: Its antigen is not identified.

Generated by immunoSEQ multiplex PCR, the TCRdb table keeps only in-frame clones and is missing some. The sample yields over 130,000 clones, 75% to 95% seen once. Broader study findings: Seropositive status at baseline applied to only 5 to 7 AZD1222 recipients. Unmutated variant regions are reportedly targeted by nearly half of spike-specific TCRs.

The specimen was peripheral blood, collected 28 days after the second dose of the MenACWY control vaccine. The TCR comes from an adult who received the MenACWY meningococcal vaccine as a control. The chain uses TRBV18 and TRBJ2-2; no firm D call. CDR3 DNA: TGTGCCAGCTCACCATACGATTCGAACACCGGGGAGCTGTTTTTT. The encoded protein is CASSPYDSNTGELFF.